This record concerns one T cell receptor (beta chain) sequence. Its cognate antigen is unknown. The data were taken from a study of cytotoxic CD8 clonotypes in ibrutinib-treated CLL. Whole-study context: The study recorded mean values of about 260,000 productive templates and 100,000 or so productive rearrangements per sample.

The study's findings and limits: Sustained-remission patients were sampled at one set of times and progressing patients at different ones. Patients had baseline clonality above age-matched healthy donors, and this clonality moved with circulating CD8+ T-cell counts.

Germline V lookup: CDR1 MNHNY, CDR2 SVGAGI (reference sequence). J lost 7 bases, V lost 6 bases, and 9 bases had no gene match. CDR3 length: 15 residues. Data came from immunoSEQ multiplex PCR; TCRdb stores just in-frame clones and leaves some out. In the table there are around 250,000 clones, 70% of which are singletons. This material consisted of PBMCs, taken after 24 months of ibrutinib treatment. The chain uses TRBV6-6 and TRBJ1-4, with 9 bases that match TRBD1. The clonotype comes from a human donor with chronic lymphocytic leukemia. The CDR3: CASRISGTGSEKLFF. The CDR3 nucleotides read TGTGCCAGCAGAATATCCGGGACAGGGTCTGAAAAACTGTTTTTT.